This paragraph covers one T cell receptor beta chain sequence. The CDR3 has 14 residues. Germline V lookup: CDR1 SEHNR, CDR2 FQNEAQ (reference sequence). This sample is part of a study of T cells expressing NK-cell markers. TCRdb re-called the 5' RACE reads; one entry per CDR3 protein, DNA not given. This sample's table has approximately 440,000 distinct CDR3 sequences. The receptor comes from a woman in her forties or fifties in good health. V is TRBV7-9 and J is TRBJ2-7. The sample was blood T cells: a sorted CD56 or NKG2C T cell subset, CD4+ or CD8+ T cells, or bulk PBMC T cells (not recorded which). CDR3 protein: CASSLDAGSYEQYF.